This TCR beta chain was captured by sequencing in a study of T cell changes during pregnancy in multiple sclerosis (dated by TCRdb to between 2017 and 2020). For context, the study as a whole: The study looked at changes in the T cell repertoire across pregnancy in women with multiple sclerosis.

Comments on this clone: Its cognate antigen has yet to be identified. Per-base quality was not reported, and no clone a single base away is much larger than it.

The library came from the immunoSEQ multiplex PCR assay. The clones in this table, taken by TCRdb from immuneACCESS, are in-frame only. Not every clone is retained; where verified, under half of the shortfall comes from an unresolved V gene, and the cause of the rest is unknown. This sample holds about 40,000 clones; roughly nine tenths were observed only once. The top ten hold 0.51% of the sample. V drops 6 bases and J drops 6 bases, leaving 12 bases in between. From a lookup of the germline V gene (reference sequence), CDR1 and CDR2 are SSHAT and FNYEAQ. The CDR3 goes from the cysteine to the phenylalanine over 12 residues. Only the CDR3 portion is preserved as DNA: 36 bases, with reading frame beginning at the first base.

This clonotype was obtained from a female donor with multiple sclerosis, enrolled in a pregnancy study. The source was CD4+ T cells from peripheral blood mononuclear cells, collected in the first trimester of pregnancy. This chain is built from TRBV7-7 and TRBJ2-7; the D region possibly corresponds to TRBD1 (6 bases align). The CDR3 has the sequence CASSLQGSEQYF. The DNA reads TGTGCCAGCAGTTTACAGGGAAGCGAGCAGTACTTC.